One and the same sample provided the 15 T cell receptor beta chains below, sequenced in a study of PD-1 blockade in classical Hodgkin lymphoma. Measured with immunoSEQ multiplex PCR; TCRdb has only the in-frame clones, and not every one. The data contain approximately 57,000 clones, more than 85% of them seen just once; the ten biggest clones take up more than 9%. Each and every patient relapsed after autologous stem cell transplantation, and patients got differing brentuximab vedotin exposure. Specimen: peripheral blood mononuclear cells (PBMCs), collected before the second cycle of nivolumab. These receptors originate from a human donor with classical Hodgkin lymphoma.

The rearrangement uses TRBV14 and TRBJ2-5; D not resolved. CDR3 size: 15 residues. CDR1 is SGHDN and CDR2 is FVKESK in the germline V gene. V lost 4 bases to trimming and J lost 5 bases, with 17 bases between them. DNA for the CDR3: TGTGCCAGCAGCCGAACACGCAATAGTTTGGAGACCCAGTACTTC. Its translation is CASSRTRNSLETQYF.

The V gene is TRBV18, the J gene TRBJ2-1; 9 bases fit TRBD1. Germline loops: CDR1 KGHSH, CDR2 LQKENI. V lost 5 bases and J lost 7; bases outside the gene matches: 9. The CDR3 consists of 15 residues. The CDR3, as DNA: TGTGCCAGCTCAACAGGGGGCGGTAGTTCAAATGAGCAGTTCTTC. It codes for CASSTGGGSSNEQFF.

V gene TRBV9 combines with J gene TRBJ1-4; TRBD1 matches at 7 bases. CDR1 is SGDLS and CDR2 is YYNGEE in the germline V gene. This CDR3 has 17 amino acids. J gave up 0 bases and V 5 bases, and 10 bases lay outside the gene matches. The CDR3 sequence: CASSRRQGIATNEKLFF. Here the CDR3 DNA reads TGTGCCAGCAGTCGGAGACAGGGAATAGCAACTAATGAAAAACTGTTTTTT.

The genes are TRBV11-2 and TRBJ2-1; TRBD2 matches 9 bases. V was pared by 4 bases and J by 2 bases, with 12 bases of the junction left unmatched. CDR1 is SGHAT, CDR2 FQNNGV, per germline. The CDR3 is 18 residues long. The CDR3 DNA is TGTGCCAGCAGCTCCTATATGGGGTCTAGCGGGACCTACAATGAGCAGTTCTTC. Protein product: CASSSYMGSSGTYNEQFF.

This sequence joins TRBV7-9 and TRBJ2-1; 7 bases are shared with TRBD1. Trimming removed 5 bases from V and 7 bases from J; junction bases left unmatched: 8. CDR1 and CDR2 (germline): SEHNR, FQNEAQ (reference sequence). The CDR3 runs 14 residues. CDR3 sequence reads: CASSQQGQLNEQFF. CDR3 sequence (DNA): TGTGCCAGCAGCCAACAGGGACAGTTAAATGAGCAGTTCTTC.

The chain uses TRBV5-1 and TRBJ2-5, with 10 positions matching TRBD1. Trimming removed 4 bases from V and 1 base from J; junction bases left unmatched: 7. The CDR3 loop spans 16 amino acids. The germline gives CDR1 SGHRS, CDR2 YFSETQ. CDR3 bases: TGCGCCAGCAGCCCCTCGACAGGGGGCCCCCAAGAGACCCAGTACTTC. This sequence encodes CASSPSTGGPQETQYF.

The J gene is TRBJ2-5, the V gene TRBV28; 7 bases line up with TRBD1. This CDR3 is 17 amino acids long. From germline, CDR1 is MDHEN and CDR2 SYDVKM. The ends lost 3 bases at V and 3 bases at J; junction bases unmatched: 13. The CDR3 protein is CASSFSFRGDREETQYF. CDR3 nucleotide sequence: TGTGCCAGCAGTTTTTCATTTAGGGGTGACAGGGAAGAGACCCAGTACTTC.

CDR3 coding DNA: TGTGCCTGGAGTGTATTACGGGGAAGCGAGCAGTACTTC. Translation: CAWSVLRGSEQYF. The chain recombines TRBV30 with TRBJ2-7, with a tentative D call TRBD2 (5 bases). The CDR3 loop spans 13 amino acids. V lost 0 bases to trimming and J lost 6 bases, with 12 bases between them. Germline lookup yields CDR1 GTSNPN and CDR2 SVGIG (reference sequence).

The gene calls are TRBV7-2 and TRBJ2-3, with 8 bases matching TRBD1. Per the germline V gene, CDR1 is SGHTA and CDR2 is FQGNSA. V shed 6 bases and J 4 bases; nucleotides not matched to a gene: 21. CDR3 size: 19 residues. The CDR3, as DNA: TGTGCCAGCAGTTTGCATACAGGGGGACGCTTTCACGGCCCAGATACGCAGTATTTT. It is translated as CASSLHTGGRFHGPDTQYF.

This chain joins TRBV30 and TRBJ1-6; tentatively, D is TRBD1 (5 bases). CDR1 and CDR2 (germline): GTSNPN, SVGIG (reference sequence). Trimming left V 4 bases short and J 6 bases short, with 13 bases between. The CDR3 sequence is 14 residues long. The CDR3 DNA sequence: TGTGCCTGGAACCCGGGACCGGTTAATTCACCCCTCCACTTT. Translating gives CAWNPGPVNSPLHF.

The CDR3 region has the DNA TGTGCCAGCAGCCCTCGTGGGGGGCAGCGCCTCCCCACAGATACGCAGTATTTT. It is translated as CASSPRGGQRLPTDTQYF. This chain joins TRBV9 and TRBJ2-3; D may correspond to TRBD1 or TRBD2 (6 bases each). With 4 bases removed from V and 2 bases from J, the gap between germline ends came to 23 bases. CDR1 is SGDLS, CDR2 YYNGEE, per germline. The length of the CDR3 is 18 residues.

This chain links TRBV4-1 with TRBJ2-2; no firm D call. The CDR3 covers 14 residues. V was pared by 0 bases and J by 6 bases, with 8 bases between. Looked up from germline, CDR1 is MGHRA and CDR2 is YSYEKL. CDR3 region: CASSQDSLPGELFF. CDR3 in DNA: TGCGCCAGCAGCCAAGATTCTCTTCCCGGGGAGCTGTTTTTT.

The chain employs TRBV9 and TRBJ2-2; D unclear. Trimming cost V 6 bases and J 0 bases, with 30 bases left between them. The CDR3 extends over 21 amino acids. In germline, CDR1 is SGDLS, CDR2 YYNGEE. The CDR3 spells CASTRSNFDPGRPANTGELFF. The CDR3 DNA is TGTGCCAGCACCCGTTCCAATTTCGATCCTGGACGGCCGGCGAACACCGGGGAGCTGTTTTTT.

V gene TRBV5-4 combines with J gene TRBJ2-1; perhaps TRBD2 as D (5 bases). Looked up from germline, CDR1 is SGHNT and CDR2 is YYREEE (reference sequence). The CDR3 has 15 residues. Trimming left V 4 bases short and J 1 base short, with 12 bases between. This chain's CDR3 is CASSLEVGSYNEQFF. DNA for the CDR3: TGTGCCAGCAGCCTGGAGGTAGGGTCCTACAATGAGCAGTTCTTC.

CDR3 nucleotides: TGTGCCTGGAGTGTACTGGGGGATGTAGGCAATCAGCCCCAGCATTTT. It is translated as CAWSVLGDVGNQPQHF. This chain uses TRBV30 with TRBJ1-5, with D tentatively TRBD1 (5 bases). CDR1 and CDR2 from the germline V gene are GTSNPN and SVGIG (reference sequence). V shed 0 bases and J shed 2 bases, with 14 bases lying between them. CDR3 size: 16 residues.